This TCR beta chain is from a study of shared clonotypes between healthy human individuals. Sequenced by immunoSEQ multiplex PCR; TCRdb stores in-frame clones only, minus some. The data contain 1.5 million to 1.9 million clones, about 98% of them singletons. Naive CD45RA+ and memory CD45RA-negative subsets were split from CD4+ cells. The V gene end was trimmed by 3 bases and the J gene end by 5 bases; junction bases not matched to a gene: 5. The CDR3 length is 14 residues. Looked up from germline, CDR1 is SGHTA and CDR2 is FQGNSA. This chain links TRBV7-2 with TRBJ2-7, with 9 bases matching TRBD1. The material sequenced was naive CD4+ T cells sorted from blood. Subset specified: CD45RA+ positively selected. This TCR was recovered from a man younger than 40 in good health. The CDR3 DNA is TGTGCCAGCAGCTTTACGGGACAGGGCCACGAGCAGTACTTC. Translated: CASSFTGQGHEQYF.